These T cell receptor beta chains were read from a single sample in a study of response to subunit inactivated influenza vaccine. Using its own MiXCR run on the RT-PCR reads, TCRdb lists one record per CDR3 protein. The profile covers 600,000 to 700,000 distinct CDR3 sequences, with 14% appearing a single time and roughly 7.2% taken by the ten largest. The sequencing here drew on PBMCs from blood, taken 14 days before vaccination. The receptors originated from a man aged 45-65 years who received an inactivated influenza vaccine. Each CDR3 is given with its conserved first and last residue. D genes are given only for firm matches. Rows give clone size only sometimes, using once, few, many, or a class for an expanded clone.

TRBV10-3	TRBJ1-5	few	-	TGTGCCATCAGTGAGTCGGGTAGCAATCAGCCCCAGCATTTT	CAISESGSNQPQHF
TRBV6-2/TRBV6-3	TRBJ1-2	-	-	TGTGCCAGCAGTTCCCAGGGGTACTATGGCTACACCTTC	CASSSQGYYGYTF
TRBV5-8	TRBJ2-7	few	-	TGTGCCAGCAGCTTGTTGCAGACCTACGAGCAGTACTTC	CASSLLQTYEQYF
TRBV5-1	TRBJ2-5	few	TRBD1	TGCGCCAGCAGCCCAACCGGGACAGGGCTGGAGACCCAGTACTTC	CASSPTGTGLETQYF
TRBV6-2/TRBV6-3	TRBJ2-3	-	-	TGTGCCAGCAGTTACCGGTGGGAGAATACGCAGTATTTT	CASSYRWENTQYF
TRBV28	TRBJ1-2	-	TRBD1	TGTGCCAGCAGTTTAGCCTATCAAGGTTACAGGGGTTCGGACTATGGCTACACCTTC	CASSLAYQGYRGSDYGYTF
TRBV7-9	TRBJ1-2	few	-	TGTGCCAGCAGCTTAGCGGAGTCCGATGGCTACACCTTC	CASSLAESDGYTF
TRBV5-1	TRBJ2-5	few	TRBD1	TGCGCCAGCAGCTCCTGGACAGGGGGCCCGGGAGAGACCCAGTACTTC	CASSSWTGGPGETQYF
TRBV5-1	TRBJ2-5	-	-	TGCGCCAGCAGCATGCGGGACAGGCCAAGCGGGAGAGGGGAGACCCAGTACTTC	CASSMRDRPSGRGETQYF
TRBV20-1	TRBJ2-6	-	-	TGCAGTGCTAGAGTGGTTGGTTTGGGGGCCAACGTCCTGACTTTC	CSARVVGLGANVLTF
TRBV11-2	TRBJ2-7	few	TRBD1	TGTGCCAGCAGCTTAGTGGACAGGGTCGAGCAGTACTTC	CASSLVDRVEQYF
TRBV7-8	TRBJ2-1	-	-	TGTGCCAGCAGCTTAAGGACCATCCACGATGAGCAGTTCTTC	CASSLRTIHDEQFF
TRBV3-1	TRBJ2-1	-	-	TGTGCCAGCAGCCAAGTACGGCGTGTGATCTCCTACAATGAGCAGTTCTTC	CASSQVRRVISYNEQFF
TRBV9	TRBJ2-7	-	TRBD1	TGTGCCAGCAGCGTAGGAAACAGGGGCTCCTACGAGCAGTACTTC	CASSVGNRGSYEQYF
TRBV10-3	TRBJ2-4	few	TRBD1	TGTGCCATCAGTGACCGGGACAGGACTAAAAACATTCAGTACTTC	CAISDRDRTKNIQYF
TRBV18	TRBJ1-1	-	-	TGTGCCAGCTCACCACCCATGCAGGGAAACACTGAAGCTTTCTTT	CASSPPMQGNTEAFF
TRBV30	TRBJ2-2	-	-	TGTGCCTGGAGTATTGGGAATACGGCCGGGGAGCTGTTTTTT	CAWSIGNTAGELFF
TRBV29-1	TRBJ1-6	-	TRBD1	TGCAGCGTTTCGGACAGGGGGGATTCACCCCTCCACTTT	CSVSDRGDSPLHF
TRBV29-1	TRBJ2-1	many	-	TGCAGCGCCCGGGACTTTTACTACAATGAGCAGTTCTTC	CSARDFYYNEQFF
TRBV29-1	TRBJ2-3	-	-	TGCAGCGTTGATCACAGGGCGCCAGATACGCAGTATTTT	CSVDHRAPDTQYF
TRBV14	TRBJ2-1	many	-	TGTGCCAGCAGCCCGCATGAGGATGGTGAGCAGTTCTTC	CASSPHEDGEQFF
TRBV9	TRBJ2-3	many	-	TGTGCCAGCAGCGCTTTCGGGACGGCACTCACAGATACGCAGTATTTT	CASSAFGTALTDTQYF
TRBV6-1	TRBJ2-2	-	-	TGTGCCAGCAGTGAATGGGGGAACACCGGGGAGCTGTTTTTT	CASSEWGNTGELFF
TRBV4-3	TRBJ2-1	-	TRBD1	TGCGCCAGCAGCCAAGGACAGGGGGGGTTCACTGAGCAGTTCTTC	CASSQGQGGFTEQFF
TRBV9	TRBJ2-5	-	-	TGTGCCAGCAGCGTAGGCGAGGCGAGTGAGACCCAGTACTTC	CASSVGEASETQYF
TRBV5-1	TRBJ1-1	few	-	TGCGCCAGCAGCTTGGGGCAACAGGGAGCAGCTTTCTTT	CASSLGQQGAAFF
TRBV7-2	TRBJ1-2	-	TRBD1	TGTGCCAGCAGCCCCTCTCAGGGGGGTGGCTACACCTTC	CASSPSQGGGYTF
TRBV12-3/TRBV12-4	TRBJ2-3	many	-	TGTGCCAGCAGCACCCGCCCCCGGGCAGATACGCAGTATTTT	CASSTRPRADTQYF
TRBV9	TRBJ2-2	-	-	TGTGCCAGCAGCGTAGGGATTTCCGGGGAGCTGTTTTTT	CASSVGISGELFF
TRBV15	TRBJ2-5	-	TRBD2	TGTGCCACCAGCAGAGATACGGCGGGACTAGCATCCGAGACCCAGTACTTC	CATSRDTAGLASETQYF